Each of the 22 T cell receptor beta chains below was sequenced from the same sample in a study of radiotherapy plus CTLA-4 blockade in lung cancer. Sequencing was performed with immunoSEQ multiplex PCR; in TCRdb, only in-frame clones are kept and a portion is missing. Of more than 100,000 clones listed, approximately 90% are singletons. The source was peripheral blood, collected from a patient treated with radiotherapy plus ipilimumab. These receptors were taken from a human donor with non-small cell lung cancer that progressed on radiotherapy plus ipilimumab.

This clone was counted once. CDR3 residues: CASSYGGPGNTIYF. For the CDR3, the DNA is TGTGCCAGCAGTTACGGGGGGCCTGGAAACACCATATATTTT. The chain links TRBV6-5 to TRBJ1-3, with D possibly matching TRBD1 (6 bases). The CDR3 spans 14 residues. Trimming stripped 2 bases from V and 2 bases from J, with 7 bases between. CDR1 is MNHEY and CDR2 is SVGAGI in the germline V gene.

The V gene is TRBV4-1, the J gene TRBJ1-1; a possible D gene is TRBD1 (6 bases). Germline V gene sequence: CDR1 MGHRA, CDR2 YSYEKL. With 4 bases removed from V and 5 bases from J, the gap between germline ends came to 14 bases. The length of the CDR3 is 14 residues. CDR3 amino acids: CASSPQQGWTEAFF. The CDR3 DNA sequence: TGCGCCAGCAGCCCCCAACAGGGTTGGACTGAAGCTTTCTTT.

The sample holds a few counts of this clone. This chain joins TRBV19 and TRBJ2-4; no clear D gene. Trimming shortened V by 9 bases and J by 0 bases, and 9 bases separated the two germline ends. This CDR3 has 13 residues. Germline V gives CDR1 LNHDA, CDR2 SQIVND (reference sequence). DNA of the CDR3: TGTGCCAGCTCCGAGGTAGCCAAAAACATTCAGTACTTC. Translated, it gives CASSEVAKNIQYF.

The genes are TRBV19 and TRBJ2-1; a weak D match, TRBD2 (6 bases). CDR1 is LNHDA, CDR2 SQIVND, per germline (reference sequence). This CDR3 has 13 residues. V shed 5 bases and J shed 8 bases, with 13 bases lying between them. The CDR3 DNA reads TGTGCCAGTAGTGGGCTAGCGCAGGATGAGCAGTTCTTC. Translated, it gives CASSGLAQDEQFF.

The rearrangement joins TRBV28 to TRBJ2-3; D remains unclear. This CDR3 has 13 amino acids. Trimming left V 5 bases short and J 1 base short, with 7 bases between. Germline V gene sequence: CDR1 MDHEN, CDR2 SYDVKM. CDR3 amino acids: CASSVSRTDTQYF. The CDR3 DNA reads TGTGCCAGCAGTGTCTCCCGCACAGATACGCAGTATTTT.

This CDR3 is CASSSLQGNEQFF. The CDR3 nucleotides are TGCGCCAGCAGCTCATTACAGGGCAATGAGCAGTTCTTC. The J gene is TRBJ2-1, the V gene TRBV5-1, with D perhaps TRBD1 (6 bases). The CDR3 loop spans 13 amino acids. In germline, CDR1 is SGHRS, CDR2 YFSETQ. V was pared by 3 bases and J by 6 bases, with 10 bases between.

This sequence joins TRBV7-8 and TRBJ2-2, with a tentative D call TRBD2 (6 bases). Germline values: CDR1 SGHVS, CDR2 FQNEAQ. V lost 2 bases and J lost 1, with 17 bases in between. There are 18 residues in the CDR3. The CDR3: CASSLYKTRRLNTGELFF. The CDR3 DNA is TGTGCCAGCAGCTTATATAAGACTAGAAGGTTGAACACCGGGGAGCTGTTTTTT.

This clone appeared a few times. This rearrangement joins TRBV6-6 to TRBJ2-7; a possible D gene is TRBD1 (5 bases). The CDR3 sequence is 13 residues long. Trimming pared 5 bases from V and 3 bases from J, leaving 11 bases between. Per germline, CDR1 MNHNY and CDR2 SVGAGI (reference sequence). Here the CDR3 DNA reads TGTGCCAGCAGTAAGACCAGGGACTACGAGCAGTACTTC. This gives the protein CASSKTRDYEQYF.

A remark on this clone: The sample holds other DNA sequences that translate to the same CDR3. The rearrangement links TRBV7-9 to TRBJ1-2, with a possible D match to TRBD1 (5 bases). In germline, CDR1 is SEHNR, CDR2 FQNEAQ (reference sequence). V was cut by 6 bases and J by 3 bases, with 11 bases left in between. The CDR3 is made up of 13 amino acids. The CDR3 region has the DNA TGTGCCAGCAGTCTGGCGGGGGACTATGGCTACACCTTC. Translating it yields CASSLAGDYGYTF.

The gene calls are TRBV2 and TRBJ1-1, with a possible D match to TRBD1 (6 bases). V lost 8 bases and J 3 bases, leaving 13 bases between the germline ends. Germline CDR1 and CDR2: SNHLY and FYNNEI. The CDR3 has 13 residues. The chain's CDR3 is CASRQVRDTEAFF. CDR3 bases: TGTGCCAGCCGACAGGTGAGGGACACTGAAGCTTTCTTT.

This chain uses TRBV7-9 with TRBJ2-7, with 9 bases fitting TRBD2. V was pared by 2 bases and J by 12 bases, with 5 bases of the junction left unmatched. The CDR3 loop spans 12 amino acids. Germline V gives CDR1 SEHNR, CDR2 FQNEAQ (reference sequence). CDR3 sequence reads: CASSLKGTSRYF. The DNA of the CDR3 is TGTGCCAGCAGCTTAAAAGGGACTAGCAGGTACTTC. Complete variable domain (other parts from reference TRBV7-9 and TRBJ2-7): DTGVSQNPRHKITKRGQNVTFRCDPISEHNRLYWYRQTLGQGPEFLTYFQNEAQLEKSRLLSDRFSAERPKGSFSTLEIQRTEQGDSAMYLCASSLKGTSRYFGPGTRLTVT.

V gene TRBV12-5 combines with J gene TRBJ2-7; 10 bases align to TRBD2. V gave up 5 bases and J gave up 1 base; unmatched junction bases: 11. Germline CDR1 and CDR2: LGHNT and FRNRAP. The CDR3 consists of 17 residues. In DNA, the CDR3 is TGTGCTAGTGGTCAAAGGACTAGCGGCCAAGATTCCTACGAGCAGTACTTC. It yields the protein CASGQRTSGQDSYEQYF. Together with reference TRBV12-5 and TRBJ2-7, the CDR3 gives the full variable domain: DARVTQTPRHKVTEMGQEVTMRCQPILGHNTVFWYRQTMMQGLELLAYFRNRAPLDDSGMPKDRFSAEMPDATLATLKIQPSEPRDSAVYFCASGQRTSGQDSYEQYFGPGTRLTVT.

This clone occurred once. The V gene is TRBV6-1, the J gene TRBJ2-3, with D maybe TRBD2 (5 bases). V was clipped by 4 bases and J by 4 bases, with 21 bases between them. Germline V lookup: CDR1 MNHNS, CDR2 SASEGT. The CDR3 totals 17 residues. The CDR3: CASSAPAGAGWPDTQYF. The CDR3, as DNA: TGTGCCAGCAGTGCTCCTGCGGGCGCGGGCTGGCCAGATACGCAGTATTTT.

This CDR3 is CASRTGVNEKLFF. The DNA of the CDR3 is TGTGCCAGCAGAACGGGAGTTAATGAAAAACTGTTTTTT. The chain links TRBV6-5 to TRBJ1-4; D is undetermined. V lost 6 bases and J 4 bases, leaving 9 bases between the germline ends. The CDR3 covers 13 residues. Germline V gene lookup returns CDR1 MNHEY and CDR2 SVGAGI.

V is TRBV9 and J is TRBJ1-1, with D possibly matching TRBD1 (5 bases). This CDR3 region has 14 residues. The germline V gene has CDR1 SGDLS and CDR2 YYNGEE. Trimming removed 0 bases from V and 3 bases from J, with 9 bases in between. CDR3: CASSVDEGYTEAFF. CDR3 DNA: TGTGCCAGCAGCGTAGATGAGGGGTACACTGAAGCTTTCTTT.

This clone was found a few times. The chain has TRBV19 and TRBJ1-4, with D possibly TRBD1 on 5 matching bases. V lost 7 bases and J lost 0, with 12 bases in between. CDR3 length: 15 amino acids. Germline CDR1 LNHDA, CDR2 SQIVND (reference sequence). The CDR3 is CASTRTSATNEKLFF. The CDR3 DNA is TGTGCCAGTACTCGGACAAGTGCAACTAATGAAAAACTGTTTTTT. The complete variable domain, with remaining parts taken from reference TRBV19 and TRBJ1-4, reads DGGITQSPKYLFRKEGQNVTLSCEQNLNHDAMYWYRQDPGQGLRLIYYSQIVNDFQKGDIAEGYSVSREKKESFPLTVTSAQKNPTAFYLCASTRTSATNEKLFFGSGTQLSVL.

The V and J genes are TRBV18 and TRBJ2-7, with 13 bases lining up with TRBD2. J lost 0 bases, V lost 1 base, and 0 bases had no gene match. The germline CDR1 and CDR2 sequences are KGHSH and LQKENI. This CDR3 is built from 16 residues. The CDR3 DNA is TGTGCCAGCTCACCACGGACTAGCGGGAGCTCCTACGAGCAGTACTTC. Protein: CASSPRTSGSSYEQYF.

The chain combines TRBV10-2 with TRBJ1-1; D is uncertain. Germline CDR1 is WSHSY and CDR2 is SAAADI. The CDR3 length is 12 residues. V was trimmed by 4 bases and J by 5 bases, leaving 8 bases between them. CDR3 DNA sequence: TGCGCCAGCAGTGGTCTCTGGACTGAAGCTTTCTTT. Protein sequence: CASSGLWTEAFF.

This chain links TRBV6-5 with TRBJ1-3; TRBD1 matches 12 bases. Germline V gives CDR1 MNHEY, CDR2 SVGAGI. This CDR3 region has 14 residues. The J segment lost 6 bases and the V segment lost 7 bases, leaving 4 bases of the junction unmatched. The CDR3 DNA reads TGTGCCAGCACTAAGGGACAGGGGGCAAACACCATATATTTT. Amino acids: CASTKGQGANTIYF.

V usage is TRBV11-2 and J usage is TRBJ2-7, with D perhaps matching TRBD2 (6 bases). In germline, CDR1 is SGHAT, CDR2 FQNNGV. V lost 6 bases and J 4 bases, leaving 25 bases between the germline ends. The CDR3 loop spans 17 amino acids. DNA of the CDR3: TGTGCCAGCAGTCCCTTGGGGGGAACGACCGGCTCTTACGAGCAGTACTTC. Protein product: CASSPLGGTTGSYEQYF. Based on the CDR3 plus reference TRBV11-2 and TRBJ2-7, the full variable domain is EAGVAQSPRYKIIEKRQSVAFWCNPISGHATLYWYQQILGQGPKLLIQFQNNGVVDDSQLPKDRFSAERLKGVDSTLKIQPAKLEDSAVYLCASSPLGGTTGSYEQYFGPGTRLTVT.

This chain links TRBV30 with TRBJ2-2; D unresolved. The CDR3 covers 15 residues. Germline CDR1 and CDR2: GTSNPN and SVGIG (reference sequence). Trimming took 6 bases from V and 1 from J, leaving 15 bases between them. The CDR3 region has the DNA TGTGCCTGCTTCCGCCCGGGCCAGAACACCGGGGAGCTGTTTTTT. Translating gives CACFRPGQNTGELFF.

The rearrangement uses TRBV6-1 and TRBJ1-2; D is uncertain. Per germline, CDR1 MNHNS and CDR2 SASEGT. The CDR3 is made up of 14 amino acids. Deletions cut 8 bases from V and 7 bases from J, with 20 bases between. Written as DNA, the CDR3 is TGTGCCAGCGTCGCTGAAATAGGTTCACGTGGCTACACCTTC. This encodes CASVAEIGSRGYTF.